This TCR beta chain was identified in a study of cytomegalovirus exposure and HLA in healthy donors (dated by TCRdb to about 2017). Study-level background: According to an earlier analysis of a few hundred of the donors, 150 million to 200 million T cells yielded 117 million unique TCR beta sequences and approximately 280 Gb of sequence data. An early release that covered 500 to 800 HLA-typed donors contained about 300 gigabases of sequencing data and 70 million to 100 million unique TCR sequences. The genetic ancestry cluster associated with self-reported Caucasian donors included about four fifths of the approximately 400 genotyped donors. The study aimed to test whether signatures of past pathogen exposure could be identified by cataloging public T cell receptors. The T cell repertoires of 666 subjects were profiled by immunosequencing and related to cytomegalovirus serostatus. In addition to the first cohort of 500 to 850 subjects, a separate validation cohort of 130 or so different subjects was used. The study combined high-throughput TCR immunosequencing, statistical association of individual TCRs with disease status, and machine learning to predict cytomegalovirus infection status. To study patterns of TCR occurrence, a later analysis re-analyzed previously published TCR beta repertoires from 666 donors and added high-resolution HLA genotyping. The later analysis used no new phenotypic data to find candidate immune exposures, relying instead on TCR beta sequences and their occurrence across donors. An earlier analysis of 587 of the donors used high-throughput TCR beta sequencing to judge whether each TCR beta V gene segment behaved as functional or pseudogenic. Donor age, sex, ethnicity and CMV serostatus were compiled together with the repertoire data. A later genetic analysis took genome-wide SNP genotypes for about 55% of the roughly 700 donors and used that subset as a discovery cohort. Every discovery cohort repertoire had been produced on one sequencing platform. HLA typing included class I and class II loci at four-digit resolution. The number of typed donors differed by locus: about 629-640 for A, B, C, DRB1 and DQB1; about 520 for DQA1; approximately 600 for DPA1; and 400 to 480 for DPB1. Because of strong linkage in the cohort, roughly five DR-DQ haplotypes were treated as single units for association and clustering. Among 398 genotyped donors of the cohort, an average of around 240,000 unique TCR beta nucleotide sequences were sequenced per donor, around 20% of them non-productive.

Comments on this clone: The target of this receptor is not known.

Receptors were amplified or captured by the immunoSEQ multiplex PCR assay. For the multiplex PCR, a mixture combining 60 forward primers for TCR Vbeta segments and 13 reverse primers for TCR Jbeta segments was used. The CDR3 region of rearranged TCR beta genes was amplified from genomic DNA by a multiplex PCR assay. On the Illumina HiSeq System, the amplified TCR beta libraries were sequenced as 87-base-pair reads. The published analysis was carried out like this. A later analysis counted about 80 million unique TCR beta chains across the 550 to 800 repertoires, and some 11 million of these chains were shared by at least two donors. Raw reads were error-corrected and collapsed into unique sequences with a nearest-neighbor algorithm that merged closely related sequences to remove PCR and sequencing errors. CDR3 sequences were aligned to IMGT reference sequences to assign V, D and J gene segments. For a sequence to be retained, a match of at least six nucleotides was required to both a V gene segment and a J gene segment. A rearrangement was called productive if the CDR3 had no stop codons and remained in frame with V and J, and every other rearrangement was called non-productive. Following IMGT convention, CDR3 was defined as the stretch from the second conserved V-encoded cysteine up to the conserved J-encoded phenylalanine. Sequences without an unambiguous match to a single V gene segment were excluded from the earlier analysis of approximately 600 of the donors. An earlier analysis of several hundred of the donors classified V segments as functional when productive rearrangements were above 56.7% and as segregating when the standard deviation between donors was above 5%. A statistical classification framework was developed to diagnose cytomegalovirus status using the catalog of TCR beta chain sequences. In a later analysis, TCR nucleotide sequences were compared against IMGT/GENE-DB human TR gene sequences so that V and J genes could be assigned. The TCRdist pipeline was used in a later analysis to assign CDR3 sequences and most-parsimonious VDJ recombination scenarios. A later analysis defined each TCR beta chain by its CDR3 amino acid sequence plus V-gene family, and excluded reads lacking a unique V-gene family. To address suspected cross-contamination and a sequencing artifact, a later analysis removed roughly 580 highly shared, low-generation-probability nucleotide sequences. A later analysis calculated a clonal expansion index for each public chain from normalized within-repertoire ranks of inferred template counts. A later analysis computed generation probabilities with a VDJ recombination model fitted to out-of-frame rearrangements, and checked the results against IGoR. A later analysis scored TCR-TCR, TCR-HLA and TCR-CMV co-occurrence with hypergeometric tests, applying a repertoire-size bias correction to TCR pairs. False discovery rates were estimated in a later analysis by permuting HLA or CMV assignments 20 times. In a later analysis, co-occurring TCRs were grouped with DBSCAN, and TCRdist sequence similarity was added when clustering was performed within HLA-allele-positive subsets. Repertoires with fewer than 30,000 or more than 120,000 public chains were left out of co-occurrence clustering, as were several repertoires with anomalous nucleotide sharing. TCRdb's version of the immuneACCESS table is confined to in-frame rearrangements and falls short of the full clone set. An unresolved V gene accounts for under half of the shortfall where checked; the remainder is of unknown origin. V, J and clone size reflect that table, while D and trimming were determined from the DNA. The sample's clone listing holds about 170,000 clones. The ten largest clones take up less than 0.95% of the sample.

The study at large found these results: A later analysis reported that several top co-occurrence clusters appeared linked to parvovirus B19, influenza, CMV and Epstein-Barr virus. The study gave a list of 150 to 200 TCR beta chains associated with cytomegalovirus. In this cohort, only TCR beta chains were sequenced, and detectable features were limited by the absence of alpha or paired-chain data. According to a later genetic analysis, donors in an Asian-associated ancestry cluster had fewer N-insertions in productive TCRs than the approximately 700-donor mean. Broadly in line with IMGT annotations, most TCR beta V segments showed up in productive rearrangements about 90% or about 30% of the time in an earlier analysis of under 700 of the donors. A further reported finding was that TCR beta sequences accurately predicted the HLA-A and HLA-B alleles for most subjects in the first cohort. The classifier was reported to diagnose cytomegalovirus status with high specificity and sensitivity in both the original cohort and the validation cohort. In a later analysis, TCR association rates were found to vary across HLA loci, with the most associated TCRs seen for DRB1 alleles and the fewest for HLA-C alleles. A group of highly shared sequence variants was considered likely to be a technical artifact of the sequencing pipeline. According to the authors, the approach could potentially be generalized to other disease states and immunological phenotypes. Correlated functional status among segregating V segments might be attributable to linkage disequilibrium, but an unknown experimental factor could not be ruled out. Most TCR sequences were observed very rarely across donors, whereas some public TCRs were present in many individuals. When HLA alleles, especially DR and DQ, strongly co-occurred, attributing TCR associations to individual alleles was difficult. Some IMGT-functional V segments, including TRBV6-2 and TRBV6-3, could not be distinguished by the 87-base-pair reads and were therefore excluded. A later analysis associated 15,000 to 20,000 TCR beta sequences with specific HLA alleles at a false discovery rate of 0.05. In a later genetic analysis, a missense DCLRE1C variant was associated with V-gene and J-gene trimming of TCR beta chains, and the association was replicated in an independent cohort. In a later analysis, most CMV-associated TCR beta chains were found to appear HLA-restricted, with HLA associations seemingly driven largely by CMV exposure. A later analysis found that HLA-associated TCR beta chains were more clonally expanded and had lower generation probabilities than equally common non-associated chains. The earlier analysis of approximately 590 of the donors excluded around 17 rarely observed V segments, including chromosome 9 orphons, because counts were too low. Sequencing depth was assumed to be roughly uniform across donors in the presence/absence analyses, though that assumption may not hold. In vitro tests confirmed that three of the cytomegalovirus-associated TCR beta chains recognize cytomegalovirus antigens. The only immune exposure information available for the cohort was CMV serostatus. Because HLA typing was missing for some donors at each locus, association tests included only the typed subset.

Via the germline V gene (reference sequence), CDR1 is SEHNR and CDR2 FQNEAQ. The CDR3, from cysteine to phenylalanine, totals 13 residues. Here the CDR3 DNA is all that survives: 39 bases in frame from base 1. Between the V and J ends, shortened by 5 bases and 4 bases respectively, the junction contains 9 bases. The cohort consisted of fewer than 700 healthy bone marrow donors. At the time of sampling, all cohort members were nominally healthy, though unrecorded immune exposures were likely present. The donor was CMV seropositive and was included in the group of 300 or so seropositive cohort members. Every donor gave a peripheral blood sample, and the peripheral blood mononuclear cells from that sample were used for TCR beta sequencing. Genomic DNA extraction from the blood cell samples was performed with the Qiagen DNeasy Blood Extraction Kit.

The TCR was taken from a woman in her late teens or twenties in good health and CMV-seropositive. The chain was built from TRBV7-9 and TRBJ2-1, with a tentative D gene TRBD1 over 5 matching bases. Source material: PBMCs. DNA sequence: TGTGCCAGCAGCCGTGACAGATACAATGAGCAGTTCTTC. This encodes CASSRDRYNEQFF.